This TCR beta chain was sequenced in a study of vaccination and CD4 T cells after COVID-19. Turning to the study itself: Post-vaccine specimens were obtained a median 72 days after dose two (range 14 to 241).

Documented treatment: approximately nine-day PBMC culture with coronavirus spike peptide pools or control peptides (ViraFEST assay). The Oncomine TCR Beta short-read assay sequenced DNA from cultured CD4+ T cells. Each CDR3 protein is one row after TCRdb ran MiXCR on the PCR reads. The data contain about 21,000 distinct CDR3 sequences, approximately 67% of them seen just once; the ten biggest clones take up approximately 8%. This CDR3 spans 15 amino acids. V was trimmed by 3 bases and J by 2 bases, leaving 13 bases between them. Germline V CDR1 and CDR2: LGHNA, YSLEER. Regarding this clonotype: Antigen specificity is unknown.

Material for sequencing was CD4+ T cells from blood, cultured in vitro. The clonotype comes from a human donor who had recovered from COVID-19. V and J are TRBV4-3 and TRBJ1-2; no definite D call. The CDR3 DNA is TGCGCCAGCAGCCAGCGCGCGGGGTCCAACTATGGCTACACCTTC. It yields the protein CASSQRAGSNYGYTF.